The clone carrying this T cell receptor (beta chain) was seen a handful of times. What it binds is not known. This clone may be a read error of a much larger clone one base away. Full-length variable regions came from constant-region reverse primers plus semi-nested Nested Universal Primer A PCR. TCRdb analysed the 5' RACE reads with MiXCR anew, one entry per CDR3 protein. Here the sample spans 5,000 or so distinct CDR3 sequences, approximately 40% being singletons. This CDR3 contains 13 residues. CDR1 SGHNT and CDR2 YYREEE come from the germline V gene (reference sequence). V lost 9 bases and J 4 bases, leaving 13 bases between the germline ends. The memory fraction was CD4+CD45RO+CD25- cells. Findings of the study overall: Greatest tumor Treg TCR overlap was with tumor naive CD4+ cells.

Sequencing was performed on memory CD4+ T cells sorted from blood. As for subset: memory CD4+ T cells, CD4+CD45RO+CD25-. The source is a female donor with breast cancer. The chain joins TRBV5-4 to TRBJ2-2, with a possible D match to TRBD2 (7 bases). CDR3 DNA: TGTGCCACCCACGGGGGGCGCACCGGGGAGCTGTTTTTT. It is translated as CATHGGRTGELFF.